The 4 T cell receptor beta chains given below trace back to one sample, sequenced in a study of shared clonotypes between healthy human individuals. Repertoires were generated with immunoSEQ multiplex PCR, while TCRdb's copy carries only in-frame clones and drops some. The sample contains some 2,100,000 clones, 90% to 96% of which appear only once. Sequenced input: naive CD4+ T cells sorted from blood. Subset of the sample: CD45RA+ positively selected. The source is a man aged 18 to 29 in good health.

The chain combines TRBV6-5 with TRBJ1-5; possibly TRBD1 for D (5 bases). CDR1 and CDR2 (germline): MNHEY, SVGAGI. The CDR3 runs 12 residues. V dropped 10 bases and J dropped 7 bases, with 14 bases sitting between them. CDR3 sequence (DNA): TGTGCCACAGGGAGAGGGGACCAGCCCCAGCATTTT. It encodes CATGRGDQPQHF.

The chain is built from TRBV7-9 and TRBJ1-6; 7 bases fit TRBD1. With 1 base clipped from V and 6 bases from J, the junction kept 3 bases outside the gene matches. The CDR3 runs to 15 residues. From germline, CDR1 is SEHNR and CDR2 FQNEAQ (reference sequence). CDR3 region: CASSLGGQFNSPLHF. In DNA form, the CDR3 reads TGTGCCAGCAGCTTAGGGGGACAGTTTAATTCACCCCTCCACTTT. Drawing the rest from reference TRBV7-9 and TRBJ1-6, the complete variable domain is DTGVSQNPRHKITKRGQNVTFRCDPISEHNRLYWYRQTLGQGPEFLTYFQNEAQLEKSRLLSDRFSAERPKGSFSTLEIQRTEQGDSAMYLCASSLGGQFNSPLHFGNGTRLTVT.

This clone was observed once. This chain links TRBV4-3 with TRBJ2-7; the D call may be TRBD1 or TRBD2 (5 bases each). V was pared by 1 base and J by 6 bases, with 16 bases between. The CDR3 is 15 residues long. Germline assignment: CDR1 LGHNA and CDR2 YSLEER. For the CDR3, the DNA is TGCGCCAGCAGCCAAGCCGAGGGGCCACTCTGCGAGCAGTACTTC. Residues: CASSQAEGPLCEQYF.

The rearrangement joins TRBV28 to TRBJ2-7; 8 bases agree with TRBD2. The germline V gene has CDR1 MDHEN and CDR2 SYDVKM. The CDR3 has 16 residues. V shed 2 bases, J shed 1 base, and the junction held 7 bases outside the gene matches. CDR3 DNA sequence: TGTGCCAGCAGTTTAAGTACGGGGGGGCTTTCCTACGAGCAGTACTTC. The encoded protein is CASSLSTGGLSYEQYF.